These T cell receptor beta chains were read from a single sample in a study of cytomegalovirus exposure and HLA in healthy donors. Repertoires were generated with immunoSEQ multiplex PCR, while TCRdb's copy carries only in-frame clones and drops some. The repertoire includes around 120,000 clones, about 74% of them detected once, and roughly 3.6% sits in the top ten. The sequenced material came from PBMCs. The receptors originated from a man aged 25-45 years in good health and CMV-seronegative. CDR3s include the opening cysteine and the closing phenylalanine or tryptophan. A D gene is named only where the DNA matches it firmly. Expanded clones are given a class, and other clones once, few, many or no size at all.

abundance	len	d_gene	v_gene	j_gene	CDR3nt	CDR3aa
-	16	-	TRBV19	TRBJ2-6	TGTGCCAGTAGTACCCACAGGGCTTCTGGGGCCAACGTCCTGACTTTC	CASSTHRASGANVLTF
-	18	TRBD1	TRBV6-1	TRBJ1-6	TGTGCCAGCAGTGAAGAGACCCCGGGACAGGGGGCTCGTTGGCCCCTCCACTTT	CASSEETPGQGARWPLHF
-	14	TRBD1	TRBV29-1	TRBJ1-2	TGCAGCGTTGAAGATCGAGGACAGGTCTATGGCTACACCTTC	CSVEDRGQVYGYTF
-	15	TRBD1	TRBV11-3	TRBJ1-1	TGTGCCAGCAGCCCGACCTCAGGGGGCGCGGCTGAAGCTTTCTTT	CASSPTSGGAAEAFF
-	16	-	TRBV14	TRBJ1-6	TGTGCCAGCAGCGCAATCGCGGGGCAGGTTGCTTCACCCCTCCACTTT	CASSAIAGQVASPLHF
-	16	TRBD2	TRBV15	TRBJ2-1	TGTGCCACCAGCAGAGAAGCGGGAGACCGCTTAGGAGAGCAGTTCTTC	CATSREAGDRLGEQFF
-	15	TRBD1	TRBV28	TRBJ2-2	TGTGCCAGCAGTTTAGAGACAGGGGGGACCGGGGAGCTGTTTTTT	CASSLETGGTGELFF
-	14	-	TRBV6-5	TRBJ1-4	TGTGCCAGCAGTCTTGGGAGGCGGGGTGAAAAACTGTTTTTT	CASSLGRRGEKLFF
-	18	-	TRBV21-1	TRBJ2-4	TGTGCCAGCAGCAAAAGGCTGACCCCAGGGGAGGCCAAAAACATTCAGTACTTC	CASSKRLTPGEAKNIQYF
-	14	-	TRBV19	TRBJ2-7	TGTGCCAGTAGTCCAAGACAGATCTCCTACGAGCAGTACTTC	CASSPRQISYEQYF
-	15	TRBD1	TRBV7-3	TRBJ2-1	TGTGCCAGCAGCTTAAGGGGGACAGGGACGGATGAGCAGTTCTTC	CASSLRGTGTDEQFF
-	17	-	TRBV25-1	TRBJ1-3	TGTGCCAGCACCATGGGGCCGCCGCAGAGTTCTGGAAACACCATATATTTT	CASTMGPPQSSGNTIYF
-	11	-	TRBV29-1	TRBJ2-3	TGCAGCGGATCACGAGCAGATACGCAGTATTTT	CSGSRADTQYF
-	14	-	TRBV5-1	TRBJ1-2	TGCGCCAGCAGCTTGGAACCCAACTCCGAGGGCTACACCTTC	CASSLEPNSEGYTF
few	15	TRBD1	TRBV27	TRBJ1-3	TGTGCCAGCAGTTCGCAGGGGGCGCGAGTAAACACCATATATTTT	CASSSQGARVNTIYF
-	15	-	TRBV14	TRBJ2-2	TGTGCCAGCAGCCAAGGGACTGCCTTGGGCGGGGAGCTGTTTTTT	CASSQGTALGGELFF